What follows are 12 T cell receptor beta chains derived from one specimen sequenced in a study of blood T cell repertoires in COVID-19 (TCRdb year 2020). Receptor libraries were prepared by the immunoSEQ multiplex PCR assay. TCRdb holds this immuneACCESS table with in-frame rearrangements only. Some clones are missing; in checked studies, unresolved V genes explain under half, and the rest has no known cause. The sample records roughly 100,000 clones, 70% to 90% of which are singletons. Approximately 3.1% of the sample belongs to the ten largest clones. The source material was peripheral blood. These receptor sequences come from a man over 45 in a cohort sampled during active COVID-19.

This chain uses TRBV19 with TRBJ2-1, with 7 bases aligning to TRBD2. Germline loops: CDR1 LNHDA, CDR2 SQIVND (reference sequence). This CDR3 region has 12 residues. The CDR3 nucleotides are TGTGCAAGCGGGGAAGTATACAATGAGCAGTTCTTC. This translates into CASGEVYNEQFF.

The V call is TRBV2, the J call TRBJ1-5, with a weak D call TRBD1 (5 bases). The germline CDR1 and CDR2 sequences are SNHLY and FYNNEI. V lost 10 bases and J lost 3, with 13 bases in between. This CDR3 contains 13 residues. CDR3 loop: CANGGSVNQPQHF. Written as DNA, the CDR3 is TGTGCCAACGGGGGATCAGTCAATCAGCCCCAGCATTTT. Complete variable domain (other parts from reference TRBV2 and TRBJ1-5): EPEVTQTPSHQVTQMGQEVILRCVPISNHLYFYWYRQILGQKVEFLVSFYNNEISEKSEIFDDQFSVERPDGSNFTLKIRSTKLEDSAMYFCANGGSVNQPQHFGDGTRLSIL.

This clone was observed a single time. This chain joins TRBV7-2 and TRBJ2-5, with D perhaps TRBD1 (5 bases). This CDR3 has 15 residues. V lost 1 base, J lost 4 bases, and 13 bases lay in between. The V gene's germline CDR1 is SGHTA and CDR2 FQGNSA. The CDR3 bases are TGTGCCAGCAGCTTAGGGGGCGGTGGGTTAGAGACCCAGTACTTC. Protein product: CASSLGGGGLETQYF.

This chain links TRBV6-5 with TRBJ1-6; 7 bases match TRBD1. Per germline, CDR1 MNHEY and CDR2 SVGAGI. J gave up 9 bases and V 0 bases, and 8 bases lay outside the gene matches. The CDR3 runs 16 residues. Written as DNA, the CDR3 is TGTGCCAGCAGTTACTCGATGGCAGGGGGTCGTTCACCCCTCCACTTT. Translating it yields CASSYSMAGGRSPLHF.

The chain combines TRBV2 with TRBJ2-3; 9 bases are shared with TRBD2. This CDR3 spans 16 amino acids. The V segment lost 9 bases and the J segment 0 bases; nucleotides outside the gene matches: 10. The germline V gene has CDR1 SNHLY and CDR2 FYNNEI. The CDR3 DNA follows: TGTGCCAGGCGCGGGGGGGCGCACAGGAGCACAGATACGCAGTATTTT. It specifies CARRGGAHRSTDTQYF.

The chain has TRBV30 and TRBJ1-2; unclear D gene. Trimming took 4 bases from V and 12 from J, leaving 24 bases between them. Germline V lookup: CDR1 GTSNPN, CDR2 SVGIG (reference sequence). This CDR3 has 14 residues. DNA of the CDR3: TGTGCCTGGACCCGTGACCCCCCGACTTATGAGGACACCTTC. Protein sequence: CAWTRDPPTYEDTF.

V and J are TRBV5-4 and TRBJ2-1; 10 bases are a match to TRBD2. V trimming: 4 bases; J trimming: 5 bases; junction bases outside the gene matches: 6. This CDR3 is 15 amino acids long. CDR1 and CDR2 (germline): SGHNT, YYREEE (reference sequence). The CDR3 DNA reads TGTGCCAGCAGCCCAGGGACTAGCGCAAACAATGAGCAGTTCTTC. It codes for CASSPGTSANNEQFF.

The V and J genes are TRBV5-1 and TRBJ1-2; 7 bases align to TRBD1. V shed 4 bases, J shed 8 bases, and the junction held 14 bases outside the gene matches. Germline V gene sequence: CDR1 SGHRS, CDR2 YFSETQ. The CDR3 runs to 15 residues. The CDR3 sequence is CASSAASTGPRGYTF. The CDR3 DNA is TGCGCCAGCAGCGCGGCCTCGACAGGGCCAAGAGGCTACACCTTC.

This clone was seen just once. V gene TRBV5-1 combines with J gene TRBJ1-3; 10 bases fit TRBD1. V dropped 3 bases and J dropped 4; count of bases not matched to a gene: 16. The V gene's germline CDR1 is SGHRS and CDR2 YFSETQ. The CDR3 sequence is 19 residues long. This CDR3 is CASSWDGTGVDFAGNTIYF. CDR3 bases: TGCGCCAGCAGCTGGGACGGGACAGGGGTCGATTTCGCCGGAAACACCATATATTTT.

The chain uses TRBV6-1 and TRBJ1-6; D may be TRBD1 (5 bases). CDR1 and CDR2 (germline): MNHNS, SASEGT. Deletions cut 3 bases from V and 8 bases from J, with 11 bases between. The CDR3 totals 14 residues. CDR3 sequence reads: CASSDRGRDSPLHF. The CDR3 DNA follows: TGTGCCAGCAGTGATCGCGGCAGGGATTCACCCCTCCACTTT.

This clone has just one count. The chain has TRBV7-9 and TRBJ2-1, with no clear D. Looked up from germline, CDR1 is SEHNR and CDR2 is FQNEAQ (reference sequence). Trimming left V 3 bases short and J 9 bases short, with 9 bases between. The CDR3 sequence is 12 residues long. The CDR3 loop reads CASSFSAGEQFF. CDR3 nucleotide sequence: TGTGCCAGCAGCTTTAGTGCCGGTGAGCAGTTCTTC.

This chain joins TRBV5-4 and TRBJ1-1, with 10 bases matching TRBD1. V dropped 4 bases and J dropped 7; count of bases not matched to a gene: 10. Germline CDR1 SGHNT, CDR2 YYREEE (reference sequence). The CDR3 runs 15 residues. CDR3: CASSDWTGGANEAFF. In DNA, the CDR3 is TGTGCCAGCAGCGACTGGACAGGGGGAGCAAATGAAGCTTTCTTT.